Below, 29 T cell receptor beta chains from the same sample are listed, as sequenced in a study of identical twins. One entry per CDR3 protein results from TCRdb running MiXCR on the 5' RACE reads. This repertoire shows 700,000 or so distinct CDR3 sequences, less than 10% found once; its top ten account for around 0.95%. Another study also made use of these data, one on yellow fever vaccine responses in identical twins.

Sequenced: PBMCs. These receptors came from a woman younger than 30 in good health.

In its sample, this clonotype was seen many times. This chain connects TRBV7-9 to TRBJ2-3; maybe TRBD2 (6 bases). The V gene's germline CDR1 is SEHNR and CDR2 FQNEAQ (reference sequence). Trimming shortened V by 5 bases and J by 1 base, and 10 bases separated the two germline ends. The CDR3 covers 14 residues. In DNA form, the CDR3 reads TGTGCCAGCAGCCCGGGAGCACGCACAGATACGCAGTATTTT. This translates into CASSPGARTDTQYF.

This clonotype was found a few times. The chain combines TRBV18 with TRBJ2-2; D remains ambiguous. The V and J ends lost 0 bases and 7 bases respectively, with 9 bases between them. Looked up from germline, CDR1 is KGHSH and CDR2 is LQKENI. The CDR3 is 14 amino acids. The CDR3 DNA sequence: TGTGCCAGCTCACCACCTTCAGCAATCGGGGAGCTGTTTTTT. Translating it yields CASSPPSAIGELFF.

This clonotype was found many times. V usage is TRBV12-3 or TRBV12-4 and J usage is TRBJ2-1; no firm D call. This CDR3 region has 15 residues. V dropped 2 bases and J dropped 0 bases, with 8 bases sitting between them. The DNA for the CDR3 is TGTGCCAGCAGTTTAAGCGTCGGCTCCTACAATGAGCAGTTCTTC. This encodes CASSLSVGSYNEQFF.

This clonotype occurred a few times. CDR3 in DNA: TGCGCCAGCAGCTACTACAGGGGCCCCTACGAGCAGTACTTC. This gives the protein CASSYYRGPYEQYF. The chain employs TRBV5-1 and TRBJ2-7, with 7 bases fitting TRBD1. The CDR3 totals 14 residues. The J segment lost 2 bases and the V segment lost 3 bases, leaving 5 bases of the junction unmatched. Per the germline V gene, CDR1 is SGHRS and CDR2 is YFSETQ.

This rearrangement joins TRBV7-2 to TRBJ2-3, with 7 bases identical to TRBD1. The junction had 8 bases not matched to a gene; V was cut back by 6 bases and J by 2 bases. CDR1 is SGHTA and CDR2 is FQGNSA in the germline V gene. The CDR3 covers 15 residues. The DNA for the CDR3 is TGTGCCAGCAGAAGGTGGGGACAGATCACAGATACGCAGTATTTT. It specifies CASRRWGQITDTQYF.

This clonotype appeared many times. V is TRBV12-3 or TRBV12-4 and J is TRBJ2-3; 10 positions match TRBD2. CDR3 length: 13 residues. V was clipped by 6 bases and J by 13 bases; unmatched bases: 10. CDR3 in DNA: TGTGCCAGCAGATCGCCTAGCGGGAGCGCAAAGTATTTT. Its translation: CASRSPSGSAKYF.

This chain uses TRBV19 with TRBJ2-2; tentative D call: TRBD1 (6 bases). V lost 5 bases to trimming and J lost 0 bases, with 19 bases between them. CDR3 length: 18 amino acids. The germline V gene has CDR1 LNHDA and CDR2 SQIVND (reference sequence). The CDR3 spells CASSRLYRDTANTGELFF. The CDR3 DNA reads TGTGCCAGTAGTCGACTATACCGGGACACCGCGAACACCGGGGAGCTGTTTTTT.

This clonotype appeared many times. For the CDR3, the DNA is TGTGCCCTTGCCAGAAGCAGCTCCTACGAGCAGTACTTC. It specifies CALARSSSYEQYF. The chain combines TRBV10-3 with TRBJ2-7; D remains unclear. Trimming removed 11 bases at V and 0 bases at J, with 14 bases between. Germline values: CDR1 ENHRY, CDR2 SYGVKD. The CDR3 length is 13 residues.

This clonotype showed up just a few times. The chain carries TRBV12-3 or TRBV12-4 and TRBJ2-7; D remains ambiguous. V dropped 2 bases and J dropped 1 base, with 3 bases sitting between them. This CDR3 comprises 12 residues. The CDR3 spells CASSLMSYEQYF. CDR3 sequence (DNA): TGTGCCAGCAGTTTAATGTCCTACGAGCAGTACTTC.

This clonotype occurred a few times. The chain carries TRBV11-2 and TRBJ2-3; no clear D gene. Trimming removed 4 bases at V and 1 base at J, with 12 bases between. Germline CDR1 is SGHAT and CDR2 is FQNNGV. The CDR3 has 15 residues. The CDR3 loop reads CASSSQPGGTDTQYF. Here the CDR3 DNA reads TGTGCCAGCAGCTCCCAGCCTGGGGGCACAGATACGCAGTATTTT.

This clonotype was recorded a few times. The J gene is TRBJ2-5, the V gene TRBV21-1. TRBV21-1 is a pseudogene segment. This CDR3 is 12 amino acids long. The CDR3 protein is CASSNDWETQYF. In DNA form, the CDR3 reads TGTGCCAGCAGCAACGACTGGGAGACCCAGTACTTC.

The chain carries TRBV6-5 and TRBJ2-1, with 8 bases lining up with TRBD2. The CDR3 sequence is 16 residues long. Germline loops: CDR1 MNHEY, CDR2 SVGAGI. The J segment lost 8 bases and the V segment lost 0 bases, leaving 9 bases of the junction unmatched. Written as DNA, the CDR3 is TGTGCCAGCAGTTACTCACCGGGACTAGTGGTCGATGAGCAGTTCTTC. Protein: CASSYSPGLVVDEQFF.

The V and J genes are TRBV20-1 and TRBJ1-5; D is unclear. This CDR3 comprises 13 residues. Germline V lookup: CDR1 DFQATT, CDR2 SNEGSKA (reference sequence). The V end was cut by 0 bases, the J end by 6 bases, with 9 bases between. The CDR3 is CSARDDRVQPQHF. Here the CDR3 DNA reads TGCAGTGCTAGAGATGACCGGGTTCAGCCCCAGCATTTT.

At least ten counts were recorded for this clonotype. The J gene is TRBJ1-5, the V gene TRBV6-4; TRBD1 is a possible D gene (5 bases). Germline-derived CDR1 and CDR2 are MRHNA and SNTAGT. The ends were cut back, 3 bases at V and 0 bases at J, with 6 bases in the middle. The CDR3 is made up of 14 amino acids. The chain's CDR3 is CASSEGDSNQPQHF. As DNA, the CDR3 is TGTGCCAGCAGTGAGGGGGATAGCAATCAGCCCCAGCATTTT.

This clonotype was observed at least ten times. The chain uses TRBV28 and TRBJ2-2; 8 nucleotides align to TRBD2. Per the germline V gene, CDR1 is MDHEN and CDR2 is SYDVKM. Trimming cost V 7 bases and J 2 bases; bases outside gene matches: 6. The CDR3 consists of 15 residues. The CDR3 DNA reads TGTGCCAGCACTGAAAGCGGGGGTAACACCGGGGAGCTGTTTTTT. Its translation is CASTESGGNTGELFF. The variable domain in full, completed from reference TRBV28 and TRBJ2-2, reads DVKVTQSSRYLVKRTGEKVFLECVQDMDHENMFWYRQDPGLGLRLIYFSYDVKMKEKGDIPEGYSVSREKKERFSLILESASTNQTSMYLCASTESGGNTGELFFGEGSRLTVL.

The table lists this clonotype with a few counts. The chain combines TRBV6-2 or TRBV6-3 with TRBJ2-7; 9 bases map to TRBD1. This CDR3 contains 14 residues. CDR1 is MNHEY, CDR2 SVGEGT, per germline. V trimming: 8 bases; J trimming: 3 bases; junction bases outside the gene matches: 8. The CDR3 spells CASSTDRGFYEQYF. The CDR3 DNA follows: TGTGCCAGCTCTACGGACAGGGGCTTCTACGAGCAGTACTTC.

This clonotype was detected ten times or more. The DNA of the CDR3 is TGTGCCAGCATTTCCTCGGGCAGGGGAAACACCATATATTTT. Translating it yields CASISSGRGNTIYF. The V and J genes are TRBV12-3 or TRBV12-4 and TRBJ1-3; no clear D. The V end was cut by 7 bases, the J end by 4 bases, with 14 bases between. The CDR3 runs 14 residues.

The rearrangement uses TRBV3-1 and TRBJ2-5; 9 bases align to TRBD2. The CDR3 covers 17 residues. Germline CDR1 reads LGHDT; CDR2 reads YNNKEL (reference sequence). The J segment lost 1 base and the V segment lost 1 base, leaving 7 bases of the junction unmatched. CDR3 in DNA: TGTGCCAGCAGCCAAGGTAGAAGCGGGGGGCTCCAAGAGACCCAGTACTTC. Translation: CASSQGRSGGLQETQYF.

This clonotype has just a few counts. The chain links TRBV4-3 to TRBJ2-5, with D uncertain. CDR3 length equals 15 residues. The V end lost 0 bases, the J end lost 1 base, and 9 bases lay between the germline ends. Germline V gene data show CDR1 as LGHNA and CDR2 as YSLEER. CDR3 region: CASSQEGSAQETQYF. Here the CDR3 DNA reads TGCGCCAGCAGCCAAGAAGGGTCAGCCCAAGAGACCCAGTACTTC.

At least ten counts were recorded for this clonotype. The rearrangement joins TRBV12-3 or TRBV12-4 to TRBJ1-1, with a weak D call TRBD1 (6 bases). The CDR3 loop spans 17 amino acids. V dropped 2 bases and J dropped 1 base, with 17 bases sitting between them. The CDR3 sequence is CASSLSLGGARNTEAFF. CDR3 in DNA: TGTGCCAGCAGTTTATCCCTCGGGGGGGCGAGGAACACTGAAGCTTTCTTT.

A few counts support this clonotype. This chain uses TRBV11-1 with TRBJ2-3; 8 bases align to TRBD2. The V and J ends lost 2 bases and 0 bases, in that order; junction bases with no gene match: 16. The germline gives CDR1 SGHAT, CDR2 FQDESV (reference sequence). The CDR3 extends over 20 amino acids. The chain's CDR3 is CASSLPPRERETTSTDTQYF. The CDR3 coding sequence is TGTGCCAGCAGCTTACCGCCCCGAGAGCGGGAGACGACGAGCACAGATACGCAGTATTTT. The full variable domain, its missing parts supplied by reference TRBV11-1 and TRBJ2-3, is EAEVAQSPRYKITEKSQAVAFWCDPISGHATLYWYRQILGQGPELLVQFQDESVVDDSQLPKDRFSAERLKGVDSTLKIQPAELGDSAMYLCASSLPPRERETTSTDTQYFGPGTRLTVL.

This clonotype was seen only a few times. The CDR3 sequence: CASSLRDLRTDTQYF. Here the CDR3 DNA reads TGTGCCAGCAGCCTCCGGGACTTACGCACAGATACGCAGTATTTT. The V call is TRBV3-1, the J call TRBJ2-3; weak D call: TRBD2 (6 bases). The V gene lost 4 bases and the J gene lost 1 base, with 12 bases spanning the gap. This CDR3 is built from 15 residues. Germline values: CDR1 LGHDT, CDR2 YNNKEL (reference sequence).

Comment on this clonotype: A single base separates this from a much larger clone, so it may be a read error. The chain has TRBV27 and TRBJ2-7; D is uncertain. The germline gives CDR1 MNHEY, CDR2 SMNVEV (reference sequence). CDR3 length: 15 residues. CDR3 nucleotide sequence: TGTGGCAGCAGTTTCAAGGCGAGTAGCTCCTACGAGCAGTACTTC. Translated, it gives CGSSFKASSSYEQYF.

The chain combines TRBV10-3 with TRBJ2-3; D might be TRBD2 (7 bases). V was shortened by 3 bases and J by 3 bases, with 16 bases between the two germline ends. Germline CDR1 is ENHRY and CDR2 is SYGVKD. The CDR3 length is 16 residues. CDR3 DNA: TGTGCCATCAGTGAAGCAGCGGGGACAAGGACAGATACGCAGTATTTT. Its translation: CAISEAAGTRTDTQYF.

A few counts support this clonotype. This sequence joins TRBV7-6 and TRBJ2-2, with 9 positions matching TRBD1. V shed 2 bases, J shed 6 bases, and the junction held 4 bases outside the gene matches. This CDR3 contains 15 residues. Germline V gene lookup returns CDR1 SGHVS and CDR2 FNYEAQ. CDR3 sequence reads: CASSLMGQGPGELFF. CDR3 bases: TGTGCCAGCAGCTTAATGGGACAGGGCCCCGGGGAGCTGTTTTTT.

The chain combines TRBV6-5 with TRBJ2-1; TRBD1 agrees at 8 bases. Trimming removed 2 bases from V and 8 bases from J; junction bases left unmatched: 5. CDR1 MNHEY and CDR2 SVGAGI come from the germline V gene. The CDR3 extends over 14 amino acids. CDR3 residues: CASSYRQGADEQFF. In nucleotides, the CDR3 is TGTGCCAGCAGTTACCGGCAGGGGGCTGATGAGCAGTTCTTC.

This rearrangement joins TRBV11-1 to TRBJ2-5, with D perhaps TRBD1 (8 bases). Looked up from germline, CDR1 is SGHAT and CDR2 is FQDESV (reference sequence). V was cut by 4 bases and J by 5 bases, with 26 bases left in between. The CDR3 runs to 18 residues. As DNA, the CDR3 is TGTGCCAGCAGCTCCCTACCGCATTTGGACAGGGAGGGTGAGACCCAGTACTTC. Residues: CASSSLPHLDREGETQYF.

This clonotype showed up just a few times. The chain links TRBV14 to TRBJ1-2; D is undetermined. Germline CDR1 is SGHDN and CDR2 is FVKESK. The CDR3 contains 13 residues. The V and J ends lost 2 bases and 6 bases respectively, with 10 bases between them. The CDR3 nucleotides read TGTGCCAGCAGCCAAACCCAACGTGATGGCTACACCTTC. This gives the protein CASSQTQRDGYTF.

Worth noting for this clonotype: A single base separates this from a much larger clone, so it may be a read error. The chain recombines TRBV12-3 or TRBV12-4 with TRBJ1-1, with a tentative D call TRBD1 (5 bases). The CDR3 loop spans 12 amino acids. CDR3 bases: TGTGCCAGCAGCCGAAGGGGCACTGAAGATTTCTTT. Amino acid sequence: CASSRRGTEDFF.